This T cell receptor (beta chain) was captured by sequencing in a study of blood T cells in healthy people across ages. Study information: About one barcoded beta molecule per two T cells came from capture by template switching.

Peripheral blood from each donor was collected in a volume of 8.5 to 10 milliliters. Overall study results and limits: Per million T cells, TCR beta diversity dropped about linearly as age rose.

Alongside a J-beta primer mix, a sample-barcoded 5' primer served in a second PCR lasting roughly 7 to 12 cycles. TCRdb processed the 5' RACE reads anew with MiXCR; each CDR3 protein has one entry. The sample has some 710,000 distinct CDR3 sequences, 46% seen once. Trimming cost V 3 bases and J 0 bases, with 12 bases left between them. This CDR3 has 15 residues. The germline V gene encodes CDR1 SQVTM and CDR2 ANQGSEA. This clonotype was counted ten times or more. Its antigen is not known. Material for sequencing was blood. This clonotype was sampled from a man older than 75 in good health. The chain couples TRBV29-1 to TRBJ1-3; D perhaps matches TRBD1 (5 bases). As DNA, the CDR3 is TGCAGCGTTGACGGGCGGGGGGGCTCTGGAAACACCATATATTTT. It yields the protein CSVDGRGGSGNTIYF.